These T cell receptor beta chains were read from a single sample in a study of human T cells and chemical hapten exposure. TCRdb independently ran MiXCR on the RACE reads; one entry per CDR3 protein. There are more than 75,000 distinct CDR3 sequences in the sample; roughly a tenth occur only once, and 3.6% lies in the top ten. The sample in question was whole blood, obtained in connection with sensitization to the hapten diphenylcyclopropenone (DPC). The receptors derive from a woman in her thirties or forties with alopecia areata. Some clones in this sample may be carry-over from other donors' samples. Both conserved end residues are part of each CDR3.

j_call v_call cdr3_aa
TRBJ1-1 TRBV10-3 CAISGEGPNTEAFF
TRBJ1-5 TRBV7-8 CASSSYRQQSVQPQHF
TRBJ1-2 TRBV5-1 CASSRTDPGYGYTF
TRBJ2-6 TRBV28 CAISESGANVLTF
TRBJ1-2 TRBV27 CASKLQGSLSGYTF
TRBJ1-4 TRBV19 CASSSRTGENEKLFF
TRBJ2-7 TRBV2 CASKETALYEQYF
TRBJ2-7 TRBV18 CASSPGTGSNEQYF
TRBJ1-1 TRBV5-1 CASSLDPVGMNTEAFF
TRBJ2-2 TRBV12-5 CASGFPGELFF
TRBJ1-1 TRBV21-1 CASSRTGVGTEAFF
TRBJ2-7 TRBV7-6 CASSPGRLSSYEQYF
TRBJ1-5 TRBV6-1 CASSEAATSYSNQPQHF
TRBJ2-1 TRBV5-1 CASSLGLAGNNEQFF
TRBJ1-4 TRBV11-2 CASSWDRADEKLFF
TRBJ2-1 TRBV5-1 CASSLEYQGEQFF
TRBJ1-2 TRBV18 CASSPPGGPVPFF
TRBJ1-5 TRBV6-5 CASSYSPGRPQPQHF
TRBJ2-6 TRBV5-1 CASWEAGANVLTF
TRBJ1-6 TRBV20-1 CSANQLTGDNSPLHF
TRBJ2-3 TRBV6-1 CAGGPGTDTQYF
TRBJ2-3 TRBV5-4 CASSPRLAGTDTQYF
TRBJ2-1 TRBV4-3 CASSLGLYNEQFF
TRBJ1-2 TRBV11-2 CASSPDRDPRYGYTF
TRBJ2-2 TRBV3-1 CASRRNTGELFF
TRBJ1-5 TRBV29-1 CSVEVAGNGNQPQHF
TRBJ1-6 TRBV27 CASSLSPGSSYNSPLHF